These 7 T cell receptor beta chains share one sample of origin, sequenced in a study of blood T cell repertoires in COVID-19. Only in-frame clones appear in the TCRdb table, and some are missing; sequencing was by immunoSEQ multiplex PCR. The sample includes about 110,000 clones, about four fifths of them seen just once. Specimen: peripheral blood. Every receptor here comes from a woman in her seventies with acute or convalescent COVID-19.

The chain is built from TRBV6-2 or TRBV6-3 and TRBJ2-5; TRBD2 agrees at 13 bases. The CDR3 runs 17 residues. V trimming: 2 bases; J trimming: 6 bases; junction bases outside the gene matches: 9. From germline, CDR1 is MNHEY and CDR2 SVGEGT. In nucleotides, the CDR3 is TGTGCCAGCAGTTACGGGGGGACTAGCGGGGCGACGAAGACCCAGTACTTC. Protein sequence: CASSYGGTSGATKTQYF.

This rearrangement joins TRBV2 to TRBJ2-5; 8 bases align to TRBD2. There are 16 residues in the CDR3. The germline CDR1 and CDR2 sequences are SNHLY and FYNNEI. The V segment lost 5 bases and the J segment 2 bases; nucleotides outside the gene matches: 10. CDR3 DNA sequence: TGTGCCAGCAGTCAGCTAACGGGAGGGGGTCAAGAGACCCAGTACTTC. It yields the protein CASSQLTGGGQETQYF.

This clone appeared a single time. V and J are TRBV6-5 and TRBJ1-5, with 7 bases lining up with TRBD1. CDR3 length: 15 residues. Germline loops: CDR1 MNHEY, CDR2 SVGAGI. Trimming took 4 bases from V and 3 from J; bases not matched to a gene: 6. CDR3 amino acids: CASSWTGPLNQPQHF. The DNA for the CDR3 is TGTGCCAGCAGTTGGACAGGACCCCTCAATCAGCCCCAGCATTTT.

CDR3 sequence: CASSLTGAPYGYTF. The CDR3 DNA sequence: TGTGCCAGCAGTCTTACAGGGGCCCCCTATGGCTACACCTTC. This chain connects TRBV28 to TRBJ1-2; 7 bases agree with TRBD1. The V segment lost 5 bases and the J segment 4 bases; nucleotides outside the gene matches: 7. This CDR3 contains 14 residues. The germline gives CDR1 MDHEN, CDR2 SYDVKM.

This chain joins TRBV10-3 and TRBJ1-4, with a tentative D call TRBD1 (5 bases). The ends were cut back, 2 bases at V and 8 bases at J, with 15 bases in the middle. The CDR3 runs 15 residues. CDR1 ENHRY and CDR2 SYGVKD come from the germline V gene. The DNA for the CDR3 is TGTGCCATCAGTGAGCGGGGACTGGGTGGCGAAAAACTGTTTTTT. Encoded protein: CAISERGLGGEKLFF.

V is TRBV10-3 and J is TRBJ1-3; possible D gene TRBD1, 6 bases. Deletions cut 4 bases from V and 0 bases from J, with 10 bases between. Germline V CDR1 and CDR2: ENHRY, SYGVKD. The CDR3 is made up of 15 amino acids. The CDR3 coding sequence is TGTGCCATCAGTGGCCGGGACAACTCTGGAAACACCATATATTTT. As protein: CAISGRDNSGNTIYF.

The chain joins TRBV28 to TRBJ1-1, with 11 bases aligning to TRBD1. The CDR3 is 14 amino acids. Germline V CDR1 and CDR2: MDHEN, SYDVKM. V lost 8 bases, J lost 8 bases, and 10 bases stayed unmatched. The CDR3 nucleotides read TGTGCCAGCCTTGGACAGGGGGCGTTTCGGGAAGCTTTCTTT. This encodes CASLGQGAFREAFF.